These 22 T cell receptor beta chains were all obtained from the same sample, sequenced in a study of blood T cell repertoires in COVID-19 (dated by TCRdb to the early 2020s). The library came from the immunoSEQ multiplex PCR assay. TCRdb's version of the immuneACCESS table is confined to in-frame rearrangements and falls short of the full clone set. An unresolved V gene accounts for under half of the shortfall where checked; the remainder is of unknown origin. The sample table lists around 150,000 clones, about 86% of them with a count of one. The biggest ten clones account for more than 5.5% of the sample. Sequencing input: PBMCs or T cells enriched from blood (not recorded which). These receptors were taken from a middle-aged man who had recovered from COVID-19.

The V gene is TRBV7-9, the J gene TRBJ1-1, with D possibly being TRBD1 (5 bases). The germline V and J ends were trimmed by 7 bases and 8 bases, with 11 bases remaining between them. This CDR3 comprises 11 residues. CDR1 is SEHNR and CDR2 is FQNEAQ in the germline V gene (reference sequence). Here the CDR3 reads CASTQDKEAFF. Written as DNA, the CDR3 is TGTGCCAGCACTCAGGACAAAGAAGCTTTCTTT.

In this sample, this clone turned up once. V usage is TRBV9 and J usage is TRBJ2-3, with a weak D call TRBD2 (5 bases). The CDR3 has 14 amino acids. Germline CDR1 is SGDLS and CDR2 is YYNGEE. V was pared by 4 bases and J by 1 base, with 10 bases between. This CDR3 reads CASSYGLGTDTQYF. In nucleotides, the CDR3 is TGTGCCAGCAGCTACGGACTCGGCACAGATACGCAGTATTTT. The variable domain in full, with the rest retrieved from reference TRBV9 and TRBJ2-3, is DSGVTQTPKHLITATGQRVTLRCSPRSGDLSVYWYQQSLDQGLQFLIQYYNGEERAKGNILERFSAQQFPDLHSELNLSSLELGDSALYFCASSYGLGTDTQYFGPGTRLTVL.

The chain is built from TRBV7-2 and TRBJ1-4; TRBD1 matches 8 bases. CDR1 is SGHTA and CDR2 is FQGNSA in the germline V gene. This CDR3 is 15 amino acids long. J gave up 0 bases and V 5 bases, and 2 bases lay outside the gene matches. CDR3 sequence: CASSQQGATNEKLFF. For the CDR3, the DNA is TGTGCCAGCAGCCAACAGGGGGCAACTAATGAAAAACTGTTTTTT.

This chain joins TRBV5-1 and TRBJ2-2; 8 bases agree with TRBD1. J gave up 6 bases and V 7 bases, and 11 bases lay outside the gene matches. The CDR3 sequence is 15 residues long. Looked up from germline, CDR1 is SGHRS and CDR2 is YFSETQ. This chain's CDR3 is CASRPGGARPGELFF. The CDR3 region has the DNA TGCGCCAGCCGACCAGGGGGCGCAAGGCCCGGGGAGCTGTTTTTT.

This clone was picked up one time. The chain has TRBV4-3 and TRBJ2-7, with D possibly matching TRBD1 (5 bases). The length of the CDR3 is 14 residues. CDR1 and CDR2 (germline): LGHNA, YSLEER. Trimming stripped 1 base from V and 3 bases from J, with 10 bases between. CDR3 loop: CASSQGRTSYEQYF. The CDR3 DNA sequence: TGCGCCAGCAGCCAAGGAAGGACAAGCTACGAGCAGTACTTC.

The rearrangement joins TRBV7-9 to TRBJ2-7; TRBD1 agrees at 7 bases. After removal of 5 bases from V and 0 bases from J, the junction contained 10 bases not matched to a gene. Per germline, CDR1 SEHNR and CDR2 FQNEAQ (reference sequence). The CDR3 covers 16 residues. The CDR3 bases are TGTGCCAGCAGCCCCCCCCGGGACAGCATCTCCTACGAGCAGTACTTC. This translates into CASSPPRDSISYEQYF.

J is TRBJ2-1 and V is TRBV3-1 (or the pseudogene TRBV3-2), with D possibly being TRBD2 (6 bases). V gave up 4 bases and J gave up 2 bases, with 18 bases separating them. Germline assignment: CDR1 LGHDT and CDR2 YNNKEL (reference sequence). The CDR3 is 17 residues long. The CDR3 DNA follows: TGTGCCAGCAGCCCCCGACTAGGCCCAAGCACCTACAATGAGCAGTTCTTC. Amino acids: CASSPRLGPSTYNEQFF.

The chain's CDR3 is CASSLGQGISNQPQHF. The CDR3 DNA reads as TGTGCCAGCAGCTTAGGACAGGGAATTAGCAATCAGCCCCAGCATTTT. The chain employs TRBV7-2 and TRBJ1-5; 7 nucleotides match TRBD1. The CDR3 is made up of 16 amino acids. The ends lost 1 base at V and 0 bases at J; junction bases unmatched: 3. Germline V gene data show CDR1 as SGHTA and CDR2 as FQGNSA.

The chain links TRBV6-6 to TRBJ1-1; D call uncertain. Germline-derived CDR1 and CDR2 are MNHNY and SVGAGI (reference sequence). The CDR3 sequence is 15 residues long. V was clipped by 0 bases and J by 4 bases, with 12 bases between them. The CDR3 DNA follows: TGTGCCAGCAGTTACTCAGGAGGGAAGACCACTGAAGCTTTCTTT. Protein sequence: CASSYSGGKTTEAFF.

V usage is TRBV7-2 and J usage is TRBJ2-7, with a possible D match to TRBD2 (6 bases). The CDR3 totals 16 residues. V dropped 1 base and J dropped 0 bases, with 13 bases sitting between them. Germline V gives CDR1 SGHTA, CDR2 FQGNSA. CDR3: CASSLGSEGLSYEQYF. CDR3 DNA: TGTGCCAGCAGCTTAGGATCGGAGGGCCTCTCCTACGAGCAGTACTTC. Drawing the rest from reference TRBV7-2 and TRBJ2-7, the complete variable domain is GAGVSQSPSNKVTEKGKDVELRCDPISGHTALYWYRQSLGQGLEFLIYFQGNSAPDKSGLPSDRFSAERTGGSVSTLTIQRTQQEDSAVYLCASSLGSEGLSYEQYFGPGTRLTVT.

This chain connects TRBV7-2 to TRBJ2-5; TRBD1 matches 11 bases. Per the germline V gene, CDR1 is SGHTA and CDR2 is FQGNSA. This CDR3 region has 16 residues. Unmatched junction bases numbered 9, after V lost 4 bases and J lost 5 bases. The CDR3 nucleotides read TGTGCCAGCAGCTATCAACCCGGGACAGGGGGGGAGACCCAGTACTTC. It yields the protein CASSYQPGTGGETQYF.

In nucleotides, the CDR3 is TGCGCCAGCAGCCCCAATAGCGGGGGCTCCTACAATGAGCAGTTCTTC. Translating gives CASSPNSGGSYNEQFF. The rearrangement links TRBV5-1 to TRBJ2-1, with TRBD2 matching over 9 bases. Losses at the gene ends were 4 bases for V and 0 bases for J; bases not matched to a gene: 5. This CDR3 region has 16 residues. CDR1 and CDR2 (germline): SGHRS, YFSETQ.

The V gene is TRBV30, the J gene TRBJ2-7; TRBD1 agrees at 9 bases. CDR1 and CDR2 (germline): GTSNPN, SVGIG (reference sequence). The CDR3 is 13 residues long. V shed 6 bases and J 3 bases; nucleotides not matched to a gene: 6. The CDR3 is CACQGQGVYEQYF. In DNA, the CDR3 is TGTGCCTGCCAGGGACAGGGTGTCTACGAGCAGTACTTC.

The CDR3 loop reads CASSQLASYEQYF. The DNA of the CDR3 is TGTGCCAGCAGCCAACTGGCATCCTACGAGCAGTACTTC. The chain is built from TRBV3-1 (or the pseudogene TRBV3-2) and TRBJ2-7; no reliable D call. Germline assignment: CDR1 LGHDT and CDR2 YNNKEL (reference sequence). Trimming shortened V by 2 bases and J by 1 base, and 6 bases separated the two germline ends. This CDR3 comprises 13 residues.

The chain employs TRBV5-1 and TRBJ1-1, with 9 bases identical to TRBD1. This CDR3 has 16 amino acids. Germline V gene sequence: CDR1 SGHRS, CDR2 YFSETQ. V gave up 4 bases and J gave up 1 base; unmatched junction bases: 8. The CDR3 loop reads CASSGGQGRGNTEAFF. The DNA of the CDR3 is TGCGCCAGCAGCGGCGGACAGGGGAGGGGGAACACTGAAGCTTTCTTT.

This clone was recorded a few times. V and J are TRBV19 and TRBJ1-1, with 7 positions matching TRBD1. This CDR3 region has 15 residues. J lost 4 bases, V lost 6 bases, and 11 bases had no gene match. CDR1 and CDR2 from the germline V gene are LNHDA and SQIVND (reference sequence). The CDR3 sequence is CASRNGQAGPTEAFF. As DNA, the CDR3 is TGTGCCAGTAGGAACGGACAGGCTGGTCCCACTGAAGCTTTCTTT.

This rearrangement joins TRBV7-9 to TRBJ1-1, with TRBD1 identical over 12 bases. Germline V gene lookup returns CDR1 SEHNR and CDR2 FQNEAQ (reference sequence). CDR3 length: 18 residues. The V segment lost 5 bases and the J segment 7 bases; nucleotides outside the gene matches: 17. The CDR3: CASSPIPGGTGGWGEAFF. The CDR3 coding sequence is TGTGCCAGCAGCCCCATACCTGGGGGGACAGGGGGCTGGGGTGAAGCTTTCTTT.

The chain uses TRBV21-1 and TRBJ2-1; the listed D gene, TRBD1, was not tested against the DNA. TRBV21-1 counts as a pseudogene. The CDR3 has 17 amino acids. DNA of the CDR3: TGTGCCAGCAGCAATGCCCGGGACAGGAGCTCCTACAATGAGCAGTTCTTC. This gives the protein CASSNARDRSSYNEQFF.

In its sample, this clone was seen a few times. CDR3 sequence (DNA): TGTGCCAGCAGCCAAATTAGCGGGGGACTGAAAGAGACCCAGTACTTC. This sequence encodes CASSQISGGLKETQYF. The chain joins TRBV5-4 to TRBJ2-5, with 9 nucleotides matching TRBD2. Germline V gene lookup returns CDR1 SGHNT and CDR2 YYREEE (reference sequence). The CDR3 consists of 16 residues. The junction had 10 bases not matched to a gene; V was cut back by 4 bases and J by 3 bases.

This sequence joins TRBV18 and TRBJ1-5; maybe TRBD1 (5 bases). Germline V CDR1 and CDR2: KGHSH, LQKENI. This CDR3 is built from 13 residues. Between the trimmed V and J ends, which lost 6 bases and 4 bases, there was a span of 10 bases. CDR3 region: CASSRTSNQPQHF. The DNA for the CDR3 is TGTGCCAGCTCTCGGACAAGTAATCAGCCCCAGCATTTT.

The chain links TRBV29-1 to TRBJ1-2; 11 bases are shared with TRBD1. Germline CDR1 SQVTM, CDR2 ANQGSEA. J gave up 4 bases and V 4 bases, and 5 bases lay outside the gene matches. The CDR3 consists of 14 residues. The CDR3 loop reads CSVGTGGIRYGYTF. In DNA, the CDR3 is TGCAGCGTTGGGACAGGGGGCATTCGCTATGGCTACACCTTC.

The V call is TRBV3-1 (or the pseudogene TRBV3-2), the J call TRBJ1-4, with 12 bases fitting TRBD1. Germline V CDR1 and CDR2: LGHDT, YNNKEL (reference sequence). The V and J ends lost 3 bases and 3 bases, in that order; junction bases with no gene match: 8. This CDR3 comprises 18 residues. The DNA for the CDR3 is TGTGCCAGCAGCCATCCGGGACAGGGGGCGCTGGCTAATGAAAAACTGTTTTTT. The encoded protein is CASSHPGQGALANEKLFF.